This T cell receptor beta chain was recorded in a study of breast tumors, draining lymph nodes, adjacent tissues. V lost 2 bases to trimming and J lost 4 bases, with 8 bases between them. CDR3 length: 13 residues. Germline assignment: CDR1 KGHSH and CDR2 LQKENI. Breast cancer patients provided tissue from their axillary draining lymph nodes. The sample holds many counts of this clonotype. Via MiXCR, TCRdb re-called the multiplex PCR reads, giving one row per CDR3 protein. The data show approximately 200,000 distinct CDR3 sequences, with around 29% seen just once and about 4.5% held by the top ten. The rearrangement links TRBV18 to TRBJ1-2, with D possibly TRBD1 on 6 matching bases. The sample taken for sequencing was axillary lymph node tissue. The sequence was collected from a female donor with breast cancer. Some clones in this sample may be carry-over from other donors' samples. The CDR3 DNA follows: TGTGCCAGCTCACCAGCGGACAGCTATGGCTACACCTTC. Encoded protein: CASSPADSYGYTF.